Below, 17 T cell receptor beta chains from the same sample are listed, as sequenced in a study of cytomegalovirus exposure and HLA in healthy donors. 13 Jbeta primers and 60 Vbeta primers were used for the PCR. Clones were sequenced by immunoSEQ multiplex PCR, and TCRdb holds only the in-frame ones, with some missing. The profile shows more than 150,000 clones, 84% of them singletons. Sequenced input: PBMCs. The source is a boy younger than 18 in good health and CMV-seronegative.

This sequence joins TRBV10-3 and TRBJ2-1, with 7 bases lining up with TRBD1. Germline V gene sequence: CDR1 ENHRY, CDR2 SYGVKD. CDR3 length equals 16 residues. The junction had 7 bases not matched to a gene; V was cut back by 1 base and J by 4 bases. As DNA, the CDR3 is TGTGCCATCAGTGAGTTGGACAGGAATATGTACAATGAGCAGTTCTTC. This sequence encodes CAISELDRNMYNEQFF.

This chain uses TRBV5-4 with TRBJ2-1; TRBD1 agrees at 8 bases. The CDR3 covers 17 residues. CDR1 is SGHNT, CDR2 YYREEE, per germline (reference sequence). After removal of 2 bases from V and 5 bases from J, the junction contained 12 bases not matched to a gene. In nucleotides, the CDR3 is TGTGCCAGCAGCTTCCGTCCGGGGACAGGATTTGACAATGAGCAGTTCTTC. Amino acid sequence: CASSFRPGTGFDNEQFF.

The rearrangement links TRBV7-9 to TRBJ2-7; D is uncertain. The CDR3 extends over 14 amino acids. The germline CDR1 and CDR2 sequences are SEHNR and FQNEAQ (reference sequence). The germline V and J ends were trimmed by 3 bases and 1 base, with 10 bases remaining between them. The CDR3 DNA sequence: TGTGCCAGCAGCTTCCCACTTTCGTCCTACGAGCAGTACTTC. The encoded protein is CASSFPLSSYEQYF.

The V and J genes are TRBV6-6 and TRBJ2-5; 7 nucleotides align to TRBD2. The CDR3 loop spans 15 amino acids. The ends lost 0 bases at V and 3 bases at J; junction bases unmatched: 4. Per the germline V gene, CDR1 is MNHNY and CDR2 is SVGAGI (reference sequence). This chain's CDR3 is CASSYSFAGEETQYF. The CDR3 DNA reads TGTGCCAGCAGTTACTCATTCGCGGGAGAAGAGACCCAGTACTTC.

The chain joins TRBV5-1 to TRBJ1-2, with D uncertain. This CDR3 has 13 amino acids. Between the trimmed V and J ends, which lost 0 bases and 3 bases, there was a span of 6 bases. Germline assignment: CDR1 SGHRS and CDR2 YFSETQ. The CDR3, as DNA: TGCGCCAGCAGCTTGGCCGGTGACTATGGCTACACCTTC. The encoded protein is CASSLAGDYGYTF.

V and J are TRBV6-5 and TRBJ1-2, with unresolved D. The V end lost 0 bases, the J end lost 6 bases, and 8 bases lay between the germline ends. Germline V gives CDR1 MNHEY, CDR2 SVGAGI. The CDR3 spans 13 residues. In nucleotides, the CDR3 is TGTGCCAGCAGTTACTCGGCCTCCCATGGCTACACCTTC. Translation: CASSYSASHGYTF.

The chain recombines TRBV7-8 with TRBJ1-3, with 9 nucleotides matching TRBD1. Germline CDR1 and CDR2: SGHVS and FQNEAQ. CDR3 length equals 14 residues. J was trimmed by 3 bases and V by 11 bases; bases with no gene match: 8. The CDR3 region has the DNA TGTGCCTGCAAACAGGGGGCGCGTGGAAACACCATATATTTT. It codes for CACKQGARGNTIYF.

The chain combines TRBV6-5 with TRBJ2-3, with D perhaps matching TRBD2 (6 bases). The ends were cut back, 2 bases at V and 4 bases at J, with 13 bases in the middle. The germline V gene encodes CDR1 MNHEY and CDR2 SVGAGI. This CDR3 is built from 15 residues. DNA of the CDR3: TGTGCCAGCAGTTACGACCCGACTAGGCCAGATACGCAGTATTTT. The encoded protein is CASSYDPTRPDTQYF.

The chain has TRBV11-2 and TRBJ2-3; 9 bases are a match to TRBD1. Germline loops: CDR1 SGHAT, CDR2 FQNNGV. The CDR3 runs 17 residues. The V segment lost 0 bases and the J segment 3 bases; nucleotides outside the gene matches: 7. The CDR3 reads CASSLEDRGERTDTQYF. The CDR3 DNA reads TGTGCCAGCAGCTTAGAGGACAGGGGAGAGAGAACAGATACGCAGTATTTT.

The rearrangement uses TRBV30 and TRBJ2-1, with 7 bases aligning to TRBD2. V lost 4 bases, J lost 6 bases, and 6 bases stayed unmatched. CDR1 and CDR2 from the germline V gene are GTSNPN and SVGIG (reference sequence). This CDR3 contains 13 residues. CDR3 sequence reads: CAWTLGGSNEQFF. CDR3 nucleotide sequence: TGTGCCTGGACGTTGGGGGGGAGCAATGAGCAGTTCTTC.

The J gene is TRBJ2-1, the V gene TRBV19; 10 bases fit TRBD2. The V gene's germline CDR1 is LNHDA and CDR2 SQIVND (reference sequence). The CDR3 length is 16 residues. V shed 4 bases and J 1 base; nucleotides not matched to a gene: 4. The CDR3 sequence: CASSTLAGGSYNEQFF. In DNA form, the CDR3 reads TGTGCCAGTAGTACATTAGCGGGGGGTTCCTACAATGAGCAGTTCTTC.

The chain joins TRBV2 to TRBJ2-7; 9 nucleotides line up with TRBD1. Germline V gene sequence: CDR1 SNHLY, CDR2 FYNNEI. The CDR3 is 16 amino acids. Trimming at V came to 5 bases and at J to 5 bases, leaving 13 bases not matched to a gene. CDR3 protein: CASSPTGDRETHEQYF. CDR3 nucleotide sequence: TGTGCCAGCAGTCCTACGGGGGACAGGGAAACCCACGAGCAGTACTTC.

The CDR3 coding sequence is TGCGCCAGCAGCTTGGCCTCCAATGAGCAGTTCTTC. The encoded protein is CASSLASNEQFF. This chain joins TRBV5-1 and TRBJ2-1; D unclear. The CDR3 has 12 residues. CDR1 and CDR2 (germline): SGHRS, YFSETQ. The ends were cut back, 0 bases at V and 6 bases at J, with 4 bases in the middle.

The V call is TRBV9, the J call TRBJ2-1; TRBD2 is a possible D gene (5 bases). The CDR3 contains 15 residues. Trimming removed 0 bases at V and 7 bases at J, with 14 bases between. Germline loops: CDR1 SGDLS, CDR2 YYNGEE. The CDR3, as DNA: TGTGCCAGCAGCGTAGCTAGTCGGGAATTGAATGAGCAGTTCTTC. This codes for CASSVASRELNEQFF.

The rearrangement uses TRBV2 and TRBJ1-1, with D unresolved. CDR3 size: 13 residues. With 7 bases removed from V and 0 bases from J, the gap between germline ends came to 9 bases. Germline V gene lookup returns CDR1 SNHLY and CDR2 FYNNEI. CDR3 in amino acids: CASITAMNTEAFF. The CDR3 coding sequence is TGTGCCAGCATCACCGCTATGAACACTGAAGCTTTCTTT.

This sequence joins TRBV28 and TRBJ2-3, with a possible D match to TRBD1 (6 bases). The CDR3 runs 14 residues. CDR1 and CDR2 (germline): MDHEN, SYDVKM. V lost 4 bases, J lost 1 base, and 9 bases lay in between. This CDR3 reads CASSSYRGTDTQYF. DNA for the CDR3: TGTGCCAGCAGTTCCTACAGGGGCACAGATACGCAGTATTTT.

This clone was observed once. The gene calls are TRBV10-3 and TRBJ2-1; TRBD2 might be the D (6 bases). The CDR3 runs to 17 residues. V was cut by 0 bases and J by 1 base, with 13 bases left in between. Germline V gives CDR1 ENHRY, CDR2 SYGVKD. The CDR3 protein is CAISESGGLRSYNEQFF. CDR3 DNA sequence: TGTGCCATCAGTGAGTCGGGGGGTCTCCGATCCTACAATGAGCAGTTCTTC.